The entry below gives a single T cell receptor (beta chain) sequence along with its context. One end of the junction fails to match germline, which may point to a read error. The V gene's germline CDR1 is SGHNT and CDR2 YYREEE (reference sequence). The CDR3 is 14 amino acids. This sample stems from a study of tumor and adjacent non-tumor tissue in lung cancer. Looking at the study overall: Patients were aged roughly 30 to 76, ten or so men and about 5 women, stage I to III. Around 4.5 million productive TCRbeta reads were obtained per sample on average.

Three rounds of nested PCR, following a modified ARM-PCR protocol, produced the TCRbeta library. MiXCR, applied by TCRdb to the multiplex PCR reads, yields one record per CDR3 protein. The sample consists of 100,000 to 120,000 distinct CDR3 sequences, approximately 87% of them appearing once. RNA was extracted from bulk tissue without any cell sorting. Donors were chemotherapy-naive, newly diagnosed lung cancer surgical patients in China, August–late 2014. What was sequenced was lung tumor tissue. This TCR was sampled from a man in his 70s with non-small cell lung cancer. The chain combines TRBV5-4 with TRBJ2-7, with D possibly being TRBD1 (5 bases). The CDR3 is CASSALGRVYEQYF. The DNA for the CDR3 is TGTGCCAGCAGCGCGCTCGGCAGGGTCTACGAACAGTACTTC.